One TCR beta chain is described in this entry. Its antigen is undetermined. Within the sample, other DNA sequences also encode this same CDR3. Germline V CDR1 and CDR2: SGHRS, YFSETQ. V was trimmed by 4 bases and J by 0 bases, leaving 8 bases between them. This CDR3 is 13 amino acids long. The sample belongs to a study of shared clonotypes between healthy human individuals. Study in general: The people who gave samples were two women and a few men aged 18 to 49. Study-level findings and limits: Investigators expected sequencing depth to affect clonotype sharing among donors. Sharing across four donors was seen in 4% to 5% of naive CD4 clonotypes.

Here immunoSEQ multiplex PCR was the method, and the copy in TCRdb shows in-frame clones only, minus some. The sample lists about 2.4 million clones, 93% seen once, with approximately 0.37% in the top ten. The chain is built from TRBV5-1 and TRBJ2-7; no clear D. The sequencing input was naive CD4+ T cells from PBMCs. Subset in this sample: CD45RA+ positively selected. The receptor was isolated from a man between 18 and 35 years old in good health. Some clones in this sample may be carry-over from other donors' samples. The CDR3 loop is CASSPGPSYEQYF. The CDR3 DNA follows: TGCGCCAGCAGCCCCGGTCCCTCCTACGAGCAGTACTTC.